This entry concerns a single T cell receptor (beta chain). Time point indicated: peripheral blood 6 weeks after treatment start. CDR3 length equals 13 residues. Looked up from germline, CDR1 is MNHNS and CDR2 is SASEGT. V dropped 6 bases and J dropped 3; count of bases not matched to a gene: 2. The sample comes from a study of PD-L1 blockade in urothelial cancer. The data were produced by immunoSEQ multiplex PCR, yet TCRdb's version contains in-frame clones alone and is incomplete. The profile covers under 150,000 clones, with around nine tenths appearing a single time and over 1.5% taken by the ten largest.

The material was PBMCs, obtained around atezolizumab (anti-PD-L1) treatment. The TCR originated in a man aged 55 to 70 with urothelial cancer. The rearrangement joins TRBV6-1 to TRBJ2-3; the match to TRBD2 covers 8 bases. CDR3 in amino acids: CASRVAGTDTQYF. CDR3 bases: TGTGCCAGCAGGGTAGCGGGGACAGATACGCAGTATTTT.